This note documents a single TCR beta chain sequence. Its matching antigen is unknown. From the 5' RACE reads, TCRdb called clonotypes with MiXCR, one entry per CDR3 protein. This table has 60,000 or so distinct CDR3 sequences, more than 5.5% appearing once. After removal of 6 bases from V and 6 bases from J, the junction contained 5 bases not matched to a gene. This CDR3 contains 14 residues. This entry belongs to a study of T cells after yellow fever vaccination. Study-level background: SMART-Seq v4 Ultra Low Input handled preparation of low-cell-number fractions.

Study findings and constraints: A limited proportion of clonotypes was detected within both the CD4 and CD8 compartments.

The source is a man aged 18 to 29 who received the YFV17D yellow fever vaccine. Sequencing was performed on CD8+ T cells sorted from PBMCs, taken on the day of the first yellow fever vaccination. The rearrangement joins TRBV12-3 or TRBV12-4 to TRBJ1-6; 7 nucleotides match TRBD1. CDR3 DNA: TGTGCCAGCAGGACGGGACAGATTAATTCACCCCTCCACTTT. Protein sequence: CASRTGQINSPLHF.